A single sample is the source of the 5 T cell receptor beta chains below, sequenced in a study of response to subunit inactivated influenza vaccine. TCRdb independently ran MiXCR on the RT-PCR reads; one entry per CDR3 protein. The sample has 530,000 or so distinct CDR3 sequences; 12% to 15% are singletons. Source: PBMCs from blood, taken roughly 13 days after vaccination. These receptors were collected from a man aged 45-60 years who received an inactivated influenza vaccine.

This clonotype showed up just a few times. The CDR3 nucleotides read TGTGCCAGCAGCCAAGATCCCGGGGGGGCGGGAGGACAGTTCTTC. Its translation is CASSQDPGGAGGQFF. The chain employs TRBV3-1 and TRBJ2-1, with 8 positions matching TRBD2. This CDR3 has 15 residues. V shed 0 bases, J shed 13 bases, and the junction held 11 bases outside the gene matches. Germline V CDR1 and CDR2: LGHDT, YNNKEL (reference sequence).

This chain links TRBV18 with TRBJ1-4, with no clear D. CDR1 is KGHSH and CDR2 is LQKENI in the germline V gene. The CDR3 sequence is 12 residues long. V was pared by 4 bases and J by 7 bases, with 7 bases between. This CDR3 is CASSRPGEKLFF. The CDR3 region has the DNA TGTGCCAGCTCACGTCCGGGTGAAAAACTGTTTTTT.

Here the CDR3 reads CASRSISSGANVLTF. In DNA form, the CDR3 reads TGTGCCAGTAGAAGTATCAGCTCTGGGGCCAACGTCCTGACTTTC. The V and J genes are TRBV28 and TRBJ2-6; D uncertain. V was trimmed by 9 bases and J by 0 bases, leaving 12 bases between them. CDR3 length: 15 amino acids. CDR1 is MDHEN, CDR2 SYDVKM, per germline. The full variable domain, rest sourced from reference TRBV28 and TRBJ2-6, is DVKVTQSSRYLVKRTGEKVFLECVQDMDHENMFWYRQDPGLGLRLIYFSYDVKMKEKGDIPEGYSVSREKKERFSLILESASTNQTSMYLCASRSISSGANVLTFGAGSRLTVL.

This clonotype was counted at least ten times. A read error may account for a junction end that differs from germline. The J gene is TRBJ1-5, the V gene TRBV7-9; D remains ambiguous. The CDR3 is made up of 12 amino acids. The germline V gene encodes CDR1 SEHNR and CDR2 FQNEAQ (reference sequence). The CDR3, as DNA: TGTGCCAGCAGTTTAGAGAATCAGCCCCAGCATTTT. It encodes CASSLENQPQHF.

The sample holds a few counts of this clonotype. V gene TRBV7-9 combines with J gene TRBJ2-5; 9 positions agree with TRBD2. This CDR3 is built from 15 residues. Germline V gene sequence: CDR1 SEHNR, CDR2 FQNEAQ (reference sequence). V lost 5 bases and J lost 5; bases outside the gene matches: 9. CDR3: CASSPRTSERETQYF. The CDR3 DNA reads TGTGCCAGCAGCCCCCGGACTAGCGAAAGGGAGACCCAGTACTTC.